This passage covers 5 T cell receptor beta chains from one sample sequenced in a study of CD8 T cells in ankylosing spondylitis. TCRdb analysed the 5' RACE reads with MiXCR anew, one entry per CDR3 protein. This table has about 340,000 distinct CDR3 sequences, roughly 20% appearing once. The sequenced sample was blood, either unsorted or a sorted T cell fraction (not recorded which). These receptors originate from a male donor with ankylosing spondylitis or in good health (not recorded which).

CDR3 loop: CASSSLLAGPYEQYF. CDR3 coding DNA: TGTGCCAGCAGTTCACTACTAGCGGGGCCCTACGAGCAGTACTTC. The chain combines TRBV27 with TRBJ2-7; 10 bases are shared with TRBD2. Germline lookup yields CDR1 MNHEY and CDR2 SMNVEV (reference sequence). V dropped 4 bases and J dropped 2; count of bases not matched to a gene: 5. The CDR3 has 15 residues.

The chain has TRBV12-3 or TRBV12-4 and TRBJ2-7; D gene ambiguous. V was cut by 6 bases and J by 0 bases, with 15 bases left in between. The CDR3 spans 15 residues. CDR3 sequence (DNA): TGTGCCAGCAGGCCTCCCGGGTCAAGCTCCTACGAGCAGTACTTC. Its translation is CASRPPGSSSYEQYF.

V and J are TRBV6-1 and TRBJ2-5; D is ambiguous. V was pared by 1 base and J by 1 base, with 16 bases between. CDR1 is MNHNS, CDR2 SASEGT, per germline. The CDR3 is made up of 17 amino acids. The CDR3 loop is CASSEGLRVQVQETQYF. In DNA form, the CDR3 reads TGTGCCAGCAGTGAAGGCCTAAGGGTGCAGGTCCAAGAGACCCAGTACTTC.

This clonotype was counted only a few times. V gene TRBV4-1 combines with J gene TRBJ2-5; D possibly matches TRBD1 or TRBD2 (5 bases each). CDR3 length equals 15 residues. CDR1 and CDR2 (germline): MGHRA, YSYEKL. Trimming took 4 bases from V and 7 from J, leaving 19 bases between them. The CDR3 coding sequence is TGCGCCAGCAGCCGCACGAGGGGCCAAGGAGGGACCCAGTACTTC. Amino acid sequence: CASSRTRGQGGTQYF.

At least ten counts were recorded for this clonotype. CDR3 sequence: CASGFAAIYNSPLHF. The CDR3 nucleotides read TGTGCCAGCGGATTTGCGGCAATCTATAATTCACCCCTCCACTTT. The J gene is TRBJ1-6, the V gene TRBV12-3 or TRBV12-4; the D is unclear. The CDR3 consists of 15 residues. V lost 8 bases and J lost 3, with 14 bases in between.